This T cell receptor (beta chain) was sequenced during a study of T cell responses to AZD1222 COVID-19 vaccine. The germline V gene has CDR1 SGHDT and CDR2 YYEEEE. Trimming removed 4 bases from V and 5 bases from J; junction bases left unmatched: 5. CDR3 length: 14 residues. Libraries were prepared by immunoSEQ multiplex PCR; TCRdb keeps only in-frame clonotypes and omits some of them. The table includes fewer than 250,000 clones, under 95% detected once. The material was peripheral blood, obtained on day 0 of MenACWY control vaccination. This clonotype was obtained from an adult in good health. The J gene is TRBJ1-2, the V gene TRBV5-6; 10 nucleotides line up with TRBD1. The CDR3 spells CASSRQGAGYGYTF. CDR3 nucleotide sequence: TGTGCCAGCAGCCGACAGGGGGCCGGGTATGGCTACACCTTC.